The rows below give T cell receptor beta chains drawn from one sample of a study of siplizumab effects on memory and regulatory T cells. The repertoire was sequenced with immunoSEQ multiplex PCR; TCRdb's copy has only in-frame clones and lacks some. The sample holds 70,000 to 90,000 clones, 85% to 90% seen once. What was sequenced was CD4+ T cells sorted from blood. Receptor source: a human donor in good health. Both conserved end residues are part of each CDR3. The D gene is left open where the match is weak. Clone size is stated in some rows and not others, as once, few, many or a class when expanded.

d_gene | j_gene | abundance | v_gene | CDR3aa | CDR3nt
. | TRBJ1-1 | . | TRBV19 | CASSIEIRVGTEAFF | TGTGCCAGTAGTATAGAAATCCGGGTTGGGACTGAAGCTTTCTTT
. | TRBJ1-3 | once | TRBV5-1 | CASSVDGNTIYF | TGCGCCAGCAGCGTGGATGGAAACACCATATATTTT
. | TRBJ1-5 | . | TRBV2 | CASRNDRSNQPQHF | TGTGCCAGCAGGAACGACAGAAGCAATCAGCCCCAGCATTTT
. | TRBJ2-7 | . | TRBV15 | CATSRDRGRDSYEQYF | TGTGCCACCAGCAGAGATAGAGGCAGGGATTCCTACGAGCAGTACTTC
TRBD1 | TRBJ2-7 | . | TRBV5-1 | CASSSTGGGYEQYF | TGCGCCAGCAGCAGTACAGGGGGTGGGTACGAGCAGTATTTC
. | TRBJ1-4 | . | TRBV30 | CAWSGDSSRVATNEKLFF | TGTGCCTGGAGTGGCGACAGCTCCAGAGTTGCAACTAATGAAAAACTGTTTTTT
. | TRBJ1-1 | . | TRBV13 | CASSHIGARDTEAFF | TGTGCCAGCAGCCATATCGGGGCCCGGGACACTGAAGCTTTCTTT
TRBD1 | TRBJ1-4 | few | TRBV29-1 | CSVEGTGSNEKLFF | TGCAGCGTAGAGGGGACAGGTTCTAATGAAAAACTGTTTTTT
. | TRBJ1-3 | . | TRBV27 | CASSTTAGNTIYF | TGTGCCAGCAGTACGACAGCTGGAAACACCATATATTTT
TRBD2 | TRBJ2-1 | few | TRBV7-2 | CASSFSRTRASGRVDEQFF | TGTGCCAGCAGCTTTTCCAGGACTAGGGCTAGCGGGAGGGTGGATGAGCAGTTCTTC
TRBD1 | TRBJ1-2 | . | TRBV9 | CASSVAPGADRGNGGYTF | TGTGCCAGCAGCGTAGCCCCTGGCGCGGACAGGGGGAATGGAGGCTACACCTTC
. | TRBJ2-5 | few | TRBV9 | CASSVWVGDQETQYF | TGTGCCAGCAGCGTTTGGGTGGGGGACCAAGAGACCCAGTACTTC
. | TRBJ1-1 | . | TRBV19 | CASSIRQRMNTEAFF | TGTGCCAGTAGTATCCGACAGAGGATGAACACTGAAGCTTTCTTT
TRBD2 | TRBJ2-7 | . | TRBV4-1 | CASSQDASSGSGGAYEQYF | TGCGCCAGCAGCCAAGATGCGTCGAGCGGGAGTGGAGGGGCCTACGAGCAGTACTTC
. | TRBJ2-5 | . | TRBV18 | CASSPRGQETQYF | TGTGCCAGCTCACCACGGGGCCAAGAGACCCAGTACTTC
TRBD1 | TRBJ1-1 | once | TRBV6-1 | CASSEALGQGVTEAFF | TGTGCCAGCAGTGAAGCGTTGGGACAGGGAGTCACTGAAGCTTTCTTT
. | TRBJ2-7 | . | TRBV9 | CASSVAPTRRDTSYEQYF | TGTGCCAGCAGCGTAGCGCCCACAAGAAGGGACACCTCCTACGAGCAGTACTTC
TRBD1 | TRBJ1-4 | . | TRBV14 | CASSPRQGAGEKLFF | TGTGCCAGCAGCCCTAGACAGGGGGCCGGTGAAAAACTGTTTTTT
. | TRBJ2-1 | . | TRBV7-2 | CASSRNSFDEQFF | TGTGCCAGCAGCAGGAATTCTTTCGATGAGCAGTTCTTC
. | TRBJ1-1 | . | TRBV7-9 | CASSPVRRGRTEAFF | TGTGCCAGCAGCCCCGTGCGAAGAGGGAGAACTGAAGCTTTCTTT
. | TRBJ2-7 | . | TRBV7-8 | CASSLTVDSYEQYF | TGTGCCAGCAGCTTAACCGTTGACTCCTACGAGCAGTACTTC
TRBD1 | TRBJ1-1 | . | TRBV7-2 | CASSLAPGQGGGTEAFF | TGTGCCAGCAGCTTAGCCCCCGGACAGGGCGGGGGCACTGAAGCTTTCTTT
TRBD2 | TRBJ2-1 | . | TRBV11-2 | CASSLVGLAGHNEQFF | TGTGCCAGCAGCCTCGTAGGGCTAGCGGGACACAATGAGCAGTTCTTC
TRBD2 | TRBJ2-7 | . | TRBV7-2 | CASSLGGSGAYEQYF | TGTGCCAGCAGCTTAGGCGGTAGCGGGGCCTACGAGCAGTACTTC
. | TRBJ2-1 | . | TRBV9 | CASSVRQGSYNEQFF | TGTGCCAGCAGCGTACGGCAGGGGTCATACAATGAGCAGTTCTTC
. | TRBJ1-4 | . | TRBV2 | CASSDPGTTNEKLFF | TGTGCCAGCAGTGACCCTGGTACAACTAATGAAAAACTGTTTTTT
. | TRBJ1-5 | . | TRBV19 | CASSGRRAAGQPQHF | TGTGCCAGTAGTGGCAGAAGGGCAGCCGGTCAGCCCCAGCATTTT
TRBD1 | TRBJ2-3 | . | TRBV9 | CASSTKDRPPYTQYF | TGTGCCAGCAGCACCAAGGACAGGCCTCCGTATACGCAGTATTTT
. | TRBJ2-1 | . | TRBV7-2 | CASSLQPSQGKDEQFF | TGTGCCAGCAGCTTACAGCCCAGTCAGGGTAAAGATGAGCAGTTCTTC
. | TRBJ1-2 | . | TRBV7-2 | CASSLGGLDYGYTF | TGTGCCAGCAGCTTAGGGGGTTTAGACTATGGCTACACCTTC
TRBD1 | TRBJ2-7 | . | TRBV18 | CASSPRQGYEQYF | TGTGCCAGCTCACCCCGACAGGGCTACGAGCAGTACTTC
. | TRBJ1-6 | once | TRBV30 | CASTASVIHYNSPLHF | TGTGCCTCCACTGCGTCAGTCATACATTATAATTCACCCCTCCACTTT
. | TRBJ1-5 | once | TRBV6-6 | CASSYPGGDQPQHF | TGTGCCAGCAGTTACCCCGGGGGAGATCAGCCCCAGCATTTT
. | TRBJ2-7 | . | TRBV15 | CATSSGGGGPYEQYF | TGTGCCACCAGCAGCGGAGGCGGCGGACCCTACGAGCAGTACTTC
. | TRBJ1-2 | . | TRBV28 | CASSLNYGYTF | TGTGCCAGCAGTCTCAACTATGGCTACACCTTC
. | TRBJ2-3 | . | TRBV6-5 | CASRGSLTDTQYF | TGTGCCAGCAGGGGTAGCCTCACAGATACGCAGTATTTT
. | TRBJ2-7 | . | TRBV5-1 | CASSLELTYEQYF | TGCGCCAGCAGCTTGGAACTAACCTACGAGCAGTACTTC
. | TRBJ1-1 | . | TRBV30 | CAWRDKGPNTEAFF | TGTGCCTGGAGGGATAAGGGGCCGAACACTGAAGCTTTCTTT
. | TRBJ1-5 | . | TRBV15 | CATSREGTKPQHF | TGTGCCACCAGCAGAGAGGGAACGAAGCCCCAGCATTTT
. | TRBJ2-7 | . | TRBV6-6 | CASSYSLYQYF | TGTGCCAGCAGTTACTCGCTCTATCAGTACTTC
TRBD1 | TRBJ2-3 | . | TRBV5-4 | CASSQPGQGVVDTQYF | TGTGCCAGCAGCCAACCGGGACAGGGGGTTGTAGATACGCAGTATTTT
. | TRBJ1-2 | . | TRBV15 | CATSRGQGYGYTF | TGTGCCACCAGCAGAGGTCAGGGTTATGGCTACACCTTC
. | TRBJ2-7 | . | TRBV28 | CASSPNGQAGYEQYF | TGTGCCAGCAGCCCAAACGGACAGGCGGGGTACGAGCAGTACTTC
. | TRBJ2-3 | . | TRBV27 | CASSFRLDLADTQYF | TGTGCCAGCAGTTTTCGGCTAGATCTCGCAGATACGCAGTATTTT
. | TRBJ1-2 | . | TRBV11-2 | CASSLEKGPYKKGTF | TGTGCCAGCAGCTTAGAAAAGGGCCCCTATAAAAAGGGCACCTTC
TRBD1 | TRBJ2-7 | . | TRBV6-5 | CARWDRDGEQYF | TGTGCCAGATGGGACAGGGATGGCGAGCAGTACTTC
TRBD2 | TRBJ2-1 | . | TRBV18 | CASSTSGTELDNEQFF | TGTGCCAGCTCGACTAGCGGGACCGAGCTAGACAATGAGCAGTTCTTC
. | TRBJ1-3 | . | TRBV10-3 | CAIRPDSDSGNTIYF | TGTGCCATCAGACCGGACAGTGACTCTGGAAACACCATATATTTT
. | TRBJ1-2 | . | TRBV7-2 | CASSSGGGGYTF | TGTGCCAGCAGCTCCGGAGGTGGGGGCTACACCTTC
TRBD1 | TRBJ2-7 | . | TRBV25-1 | CASRPGQHNEQYF | TGTGCCAGCAGACCGGGACAGCACAACGAGCAGTACTTC
TRBD1 | TRBJ2-4 | . | TRBV29-1 | CSVEGQGGYIQYF | TGCAGCGTTGAAGGACAGGGGGGATACATTCAGTACTTC